This T cell receptor (beta chain) was sequenced for a study of T-cell reconstitution after alpha-beta-depleted transplantation in children. In its sample, this clonotype was seen a few times. The antigen is unknown. Whole-study results and caveats: Certain patients had high TCRbeta diversity at day 60, and it came from recipient T cells and thymic progenitors that survived. Hyperexpanded clones declined; after one year, newly produced T cells mostly supplied diversity.

This sample's TCRbeta library carried unique molecular identifier barcodes. TCRdb re-called the PCR reads through MiXCR, storing one row per CDR3 protein. The sample contains about 78,000 distinct CDR3 sequences, around 14% of which appear only once. V dropped 1 base and J dropped 6 bases, with 13 bases sitting between them. Per germline, CDR1 SGHVS and CDR2 FNYEAQ. This CDR3 spans 15 amino acids. The origin of this receptor is a male patient between 2 and 10 years old who had a stem cell transplant for acute lymphoblastic leukemia, so the T cells may come from the graft donor. The rearrangement joins TRBV7-6 to TRBJ1-5, with no clear D. Sequenced here: PBMCs, mostly from graft donor cells, sampled 180 days after TCRalphabeta/CD19-depleted stem cell transplant. CDR3 bases: TGTGCCAGCAGCTTAGAAGGACGGGAGGGTCAGCCCCAGCATTTT. It translates to CASSLEGREGQPQHF. Based on the CDR3 plus reference TRBV7-6 and TRBJ1-5, the full variable domain is GAGVSQSPRYKVTKRGQDVALRCDPISGHVSLYWYRQALGQGPEFLTYFNYEAQQDKSGLPNDRFSAERPEGSISTLTIQRTEQRDSAMYRCASSLEGREGQPQHFGDGTRLSIL.